This TCR beta chain was profiled in a study of blood T cell repertoires in COVID-19. Study-wide context: The study drew acute and convalescent COVID-19 samples from the United States, Italy and Spain.

The CDR3 is made up of 13 amino acids. Trimming removed 3 bases from V and 4 bases from J, with 7 bases in between. CDR1 and CDR2 (germline): MNHEY, SMNVEV (reference sequence). Generated by immunoSEQ multiplex PCR, the TCRdb table keeps only in-frame clones and is missing some. The sample carries under 400,000 clones, around 89% recorded once. This clone was seen a handful of times. This TCR was sampled from a man between 18 and 35 years old with active or convalescent COVID-19. Specimen: peripheral blood. The gene calls are TRBV27 and TRBJ1-5; no clear D gene. CDR3: CASSFMLNQPQHF. CDR3 nucleotides: TGTGCCAGCAGTTTTATGTTAAATCAGCCCCAGCATTTT.